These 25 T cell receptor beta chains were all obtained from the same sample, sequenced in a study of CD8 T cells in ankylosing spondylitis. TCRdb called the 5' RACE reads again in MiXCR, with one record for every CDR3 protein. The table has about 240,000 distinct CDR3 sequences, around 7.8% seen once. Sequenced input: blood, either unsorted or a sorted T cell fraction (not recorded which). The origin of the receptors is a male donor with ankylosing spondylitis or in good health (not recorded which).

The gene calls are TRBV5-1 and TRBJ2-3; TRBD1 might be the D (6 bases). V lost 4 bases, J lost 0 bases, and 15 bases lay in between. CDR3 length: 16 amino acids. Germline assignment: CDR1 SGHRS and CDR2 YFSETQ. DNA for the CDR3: TGCGCCAGCAGCCCTGGGGGCAGTCCTAGCACAGATACGCAGTATTTT. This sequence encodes CASSPGGSPSTDTQYF.

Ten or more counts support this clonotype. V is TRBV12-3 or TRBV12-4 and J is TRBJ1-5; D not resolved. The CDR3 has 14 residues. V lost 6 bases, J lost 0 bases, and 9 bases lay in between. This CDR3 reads CASSLTASNQPQHF. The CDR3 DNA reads TGTGCCAGCAGCTTAACAGCTAGCAATCAGCCCCAGCATTTT.

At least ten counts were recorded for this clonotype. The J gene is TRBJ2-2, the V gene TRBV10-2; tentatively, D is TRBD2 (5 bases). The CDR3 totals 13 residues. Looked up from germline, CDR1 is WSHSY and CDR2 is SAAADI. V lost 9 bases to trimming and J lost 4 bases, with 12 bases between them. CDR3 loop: CASSDTGTGELFF. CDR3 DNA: TGCGCCAGTAGCGACACGGGCACCGGGGAGCTGTTTTTT.

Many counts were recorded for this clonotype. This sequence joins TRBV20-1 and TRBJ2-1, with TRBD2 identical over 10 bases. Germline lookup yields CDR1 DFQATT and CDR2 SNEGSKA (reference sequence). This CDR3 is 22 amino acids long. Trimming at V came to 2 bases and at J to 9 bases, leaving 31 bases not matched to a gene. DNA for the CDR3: TGCAGTGCTAGAAGGGGGCGAACAGCGGGAGGGCCTTTATTGGCCTGGGGATCTGAGCAGTTCTTC. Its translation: CSARRGRTAGGPLLAWGSEQFF.

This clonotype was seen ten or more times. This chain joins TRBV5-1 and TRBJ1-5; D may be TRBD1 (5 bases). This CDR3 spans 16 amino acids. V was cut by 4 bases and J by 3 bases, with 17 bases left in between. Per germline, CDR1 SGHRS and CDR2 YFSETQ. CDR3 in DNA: TGCGCCAGCAGCCGGACGCGGCAGGGTGTCAATCAGCCCCAGCATTTT. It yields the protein CASSRTRQGVNQPQHF.

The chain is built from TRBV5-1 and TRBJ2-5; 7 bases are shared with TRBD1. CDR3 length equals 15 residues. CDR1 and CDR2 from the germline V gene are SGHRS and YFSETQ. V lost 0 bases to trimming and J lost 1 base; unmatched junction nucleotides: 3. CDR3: CASSLGNRGQETQYF. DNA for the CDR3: TGCGCCAGCAGCTTGGGCAACAGGGGCCAAGAGACCCAGTACTTC.

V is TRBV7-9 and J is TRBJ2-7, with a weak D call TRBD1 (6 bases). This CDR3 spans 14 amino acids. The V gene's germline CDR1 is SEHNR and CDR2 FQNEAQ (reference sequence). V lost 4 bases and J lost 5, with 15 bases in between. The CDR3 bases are TGTGCCAGCAGCTCGCCCGGGACAATCCACGAGCAGTACTTC. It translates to CASSSPGTIHEQYF.

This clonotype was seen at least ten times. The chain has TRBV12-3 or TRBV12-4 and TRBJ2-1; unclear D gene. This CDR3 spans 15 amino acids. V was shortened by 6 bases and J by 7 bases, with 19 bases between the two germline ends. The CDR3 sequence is CASRRGIATPNEQFF. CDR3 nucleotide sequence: TGTGCCAGCAGGCGAGGAATCGCTACTCCGAATGAGCAGTTCTTC.

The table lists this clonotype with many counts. The CDR3 region has the DNA TGTGCCAGCCGACAGAAGAGCGGGCTCAATCAGCCCCAGCATTTT. Residues: CASRQKSGLNQPQHF. The chain joins TRBV28 to TRBJ1-5; possibly TRBD1 for D (5 bases). This CDR3 has 15 residues. Germline values: CDR1 MDHEN, CDR2 SYDVKM. V was cut by 8 bases and J by 3 bases, with 17 bases left in between.

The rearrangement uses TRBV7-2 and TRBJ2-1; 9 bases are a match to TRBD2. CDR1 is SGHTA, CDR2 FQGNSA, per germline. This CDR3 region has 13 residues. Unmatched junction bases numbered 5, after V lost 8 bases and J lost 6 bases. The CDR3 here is CASSSGRSNEQFF. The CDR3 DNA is TGTGCCAGCTCAAGCGGGAGGAGCAATGAGCAGTTCTTC.

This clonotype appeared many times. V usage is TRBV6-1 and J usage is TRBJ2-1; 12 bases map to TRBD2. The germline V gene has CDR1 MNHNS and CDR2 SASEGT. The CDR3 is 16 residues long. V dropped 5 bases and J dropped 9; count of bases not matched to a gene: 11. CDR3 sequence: CASSPLTTSGRSEQFF. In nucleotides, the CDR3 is TGTGCCAGCAGTCCCTTGACGACTAGCGGGAGAAGTGAGCAGTTCTTC.

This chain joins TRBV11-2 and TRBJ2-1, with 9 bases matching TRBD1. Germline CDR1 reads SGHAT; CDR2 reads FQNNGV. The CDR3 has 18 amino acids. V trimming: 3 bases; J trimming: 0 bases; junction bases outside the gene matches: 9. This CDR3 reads CASSFFRDRAFSYNEQFF. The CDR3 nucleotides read TGTGCCAGCAGCTTCTTCCGGGACAGGGCTTTCTCCTACAATGAGCAGTTCTTC.

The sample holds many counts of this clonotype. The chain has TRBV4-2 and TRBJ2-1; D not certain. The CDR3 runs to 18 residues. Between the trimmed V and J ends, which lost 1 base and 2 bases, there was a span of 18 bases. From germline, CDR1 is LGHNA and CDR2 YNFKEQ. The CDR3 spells CASSQVRSSGATYNEQFF. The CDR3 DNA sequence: TGTGCCAGCAGCCAAGTACGTTCTTCTGGCGCCACCTACAATGAGCAGTTCTTC.

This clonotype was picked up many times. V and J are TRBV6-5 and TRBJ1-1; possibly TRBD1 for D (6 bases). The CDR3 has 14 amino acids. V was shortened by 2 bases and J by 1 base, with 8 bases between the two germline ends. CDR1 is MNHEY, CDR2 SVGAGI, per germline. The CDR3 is CASSYGGRNTEAFF. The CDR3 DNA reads TGTGCCAGCAGTTACGGGGGGCGGAACACTGAAGCTTTCTTT.

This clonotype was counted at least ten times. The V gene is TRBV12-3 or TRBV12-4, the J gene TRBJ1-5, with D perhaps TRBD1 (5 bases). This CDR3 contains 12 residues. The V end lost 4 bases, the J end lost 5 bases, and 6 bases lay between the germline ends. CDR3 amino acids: CASSSGYQPQHF. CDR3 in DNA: TGTGCCAGCAGTTCAGGGTATCAGCCCCAGCATTTT.

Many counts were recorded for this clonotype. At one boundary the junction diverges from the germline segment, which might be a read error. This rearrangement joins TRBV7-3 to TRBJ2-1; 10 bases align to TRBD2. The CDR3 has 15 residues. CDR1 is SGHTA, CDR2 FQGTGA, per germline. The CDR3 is CASSYLAGAYNEQFF. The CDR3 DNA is TGTGCCAGCAGCTACCTAGCGGGGGCCTACAATGAGCAGTTCTTT.

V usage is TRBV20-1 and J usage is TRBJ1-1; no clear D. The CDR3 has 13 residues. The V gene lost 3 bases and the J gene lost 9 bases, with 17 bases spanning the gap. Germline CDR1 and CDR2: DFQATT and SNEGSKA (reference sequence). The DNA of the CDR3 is TGCAGTGCTAGGACCGGAGACAACTACCAAGCTTTCTTT. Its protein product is CSARTGDNYQAFF.

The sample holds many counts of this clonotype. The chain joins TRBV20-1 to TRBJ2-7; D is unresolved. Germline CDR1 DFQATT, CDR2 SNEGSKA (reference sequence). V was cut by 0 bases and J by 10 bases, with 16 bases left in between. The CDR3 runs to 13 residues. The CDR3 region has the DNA TGCAGTGCTAGAGAGTCCCTCCTGGACCCTCAGTACTTC. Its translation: CSARESLLDPQYF.

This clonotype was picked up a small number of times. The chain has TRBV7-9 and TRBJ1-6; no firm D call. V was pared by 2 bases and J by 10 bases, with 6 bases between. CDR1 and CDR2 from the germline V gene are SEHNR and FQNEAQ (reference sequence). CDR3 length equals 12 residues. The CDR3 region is CASSLMKSPLHF. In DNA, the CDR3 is TGTGCCAGCAGCTTAATGAAATCACCCCTCCACTTT.

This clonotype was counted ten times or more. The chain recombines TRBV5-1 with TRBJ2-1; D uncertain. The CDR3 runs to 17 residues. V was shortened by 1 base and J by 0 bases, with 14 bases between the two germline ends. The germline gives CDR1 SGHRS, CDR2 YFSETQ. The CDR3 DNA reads TGCGCCAGCAGCTTGAGGTCTGTCCTGAGCTCCTACAATGAGCAGTTCTTC. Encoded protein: CASSLRSVLSSYNEQFF.

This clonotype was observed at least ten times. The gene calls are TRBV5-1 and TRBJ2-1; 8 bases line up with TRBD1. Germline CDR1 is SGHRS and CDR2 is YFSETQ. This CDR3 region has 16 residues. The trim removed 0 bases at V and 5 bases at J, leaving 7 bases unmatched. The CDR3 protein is CASSLARGQGNNEQFF. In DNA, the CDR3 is TGCGCCAGCAGCTTGGCCAGAGGACAGGGTAACAATGAGCAGTTCTTC.

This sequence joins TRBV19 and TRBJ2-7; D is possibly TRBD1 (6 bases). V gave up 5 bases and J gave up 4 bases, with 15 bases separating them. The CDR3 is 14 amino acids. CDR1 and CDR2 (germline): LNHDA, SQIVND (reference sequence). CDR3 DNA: TGTGCCAGTAGTCCCGGGATAGGGGGATACGAGCAGTACTTC. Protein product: CASSPGIGGYEQYF.

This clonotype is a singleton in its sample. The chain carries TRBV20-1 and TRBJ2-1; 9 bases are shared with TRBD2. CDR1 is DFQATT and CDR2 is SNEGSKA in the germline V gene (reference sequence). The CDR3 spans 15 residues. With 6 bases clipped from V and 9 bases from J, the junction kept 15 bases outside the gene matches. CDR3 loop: CSAPPGTSTRSEQFF. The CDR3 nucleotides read TGCAGTGCCCCCCCCGGGACTAGCACGAGGAGTGAGCAGTTCTTC.

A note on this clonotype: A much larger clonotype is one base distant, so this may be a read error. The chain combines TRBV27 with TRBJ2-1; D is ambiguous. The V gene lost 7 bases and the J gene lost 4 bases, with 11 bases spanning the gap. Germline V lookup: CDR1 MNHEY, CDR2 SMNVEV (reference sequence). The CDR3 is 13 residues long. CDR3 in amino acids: CASIYGFYNEQFF. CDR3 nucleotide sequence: TGTGCCAGCATTTACGGGTTTTACAATGAGCAGTTCTTC.

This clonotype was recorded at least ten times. The CDR3 DNA follows: TGTGCCAGCAGATCTGACGGGGACAATGAGCAGTTCTTC. It encodes CASRSDGDNEQFF. The chain couples TRBV7-2 to TRBJ2-1; tentatively, D is TRBD2 (5 bases). V dropped 6 bases and J dropped 5 bases, with 11 bases sitting between them. Germline-derived CDR1 and CDR2 are SGHTA and FQGNSA. CDR3 length equals 13 residues.